This T cell receptor beta chain was observed in a study of cytomegalovirus exposure and HLA in healthy donors (dated by TCRdb to about 2017). Regarding the study in general: The 700 or so repertoires of the first cohort and the 120 or so validation repertoires were produced on the same platform, according to a later analysis. The aim of the study was to test whether cataloging public T cell receptors could identify signatures of past pathogen exposure. Along with the roughly 710-subject first cohort, a separate validation cohort of over a hundred different subjects was used. The study combined high-throughput TCR immunosequencing, statistical association of individual TCRs with disease status, and machine learning to predict cytomegalovirus infection status.

Findings and caveats that apply to the study as a whole: According to the authors, the approach could potentially be generalized to other disease states and immunological phenotypes. The classifier was reported to diagnose cytomegalovirus status with high specificity and sensitivity in both the original cohort and the validation cohort. Across donors, most TCR sequences were observed very rarely, whereas some public TCRs were present in many individuals. The validation cohort had no HLA typing available for a later analysis, so co-occurrence within that cohort was assessed over all 130 or so repertoires. In vitro tests confirmed that a few of the cytomegalovirus-associated TCR beta chains recognize cytomegalovirus antigens. Subsequent analysis determined that TCRs grouped into clusters in the first cohort also showed a tendency toward co-occurrence across the roughly 130 validation repertoires, and approximately 93% of cluster scores exceeded 0. A total of fewer than 200 TCR beta chains were listed by the study as associated with cytomegalovirus.

Regarding this clone: It lacks a known antigen. Per-nucleotide qualities are absent, and no much larger clonotype sits a single base away.

The donors were included in the validation cohort of roughly 120 subjects, a group kept apart from the roughly 700-subject first cohort. Library preparation used the immunoSEQ multiplex PCR assay. For the original study's pipeline: A statistical classification framework was built to diagnose cytomegalovirus status from the catalog of TCR beta chain sequences. Here the immuneACCESS table is served through TCRdb, limited to in-frame sequences with V and J called. Missing clones are a known gap in these copies; in checked studies unresolved V genes cover under half, and the rest lacks a known reason. V and J calls and clone size are given by that table; D and trimming were obtained from the DNA. This sample gives 150,000 to 200,000 clones in total; 88% of them show up just once. The ten top clones hold 2.5% to 3% of the sample. The CDR1 and CDR2 encoded by the germline V gene are SGHAT and FQNNGV. After removal of 6 bases from V and 2 bases from J, the junction retains 6 bases not matched to a gene. Its CDR3 holds 15 amino acids, cysteine through phenylalanine. Only the CDR3 portion is preserved as DNA: 45 bases, with reading frame beginning at the first base.

The sequenced sample was PBMCs. This sequence originates from a man aged 18-30 years in good health and CMV-seronegative. In this chain, TRBV11-2 is recombined with TRBJ2-1; the central 8 bases match TRBD1. The DNA sequence reads TGTGCCAGCAGACCCGGACAGGGCACCTACAATGAGCAGTTCTTC. The resulting protein is CASRPGQGTYNEQFF. This CDR3, with the reference TRBV11-2 and TRBJ2-1 proteins standing in past its ends, gives the full variable domain EAGVAQSPRYKIIEKRQSVAFWCNPISGHATLYWYQQILGQGPKLLIQFQNNGVVDDSQLPKDRFSAERLKGVDSTLKIQPAKLEDSAVYLCASRPGQGTYNEQFFGPGTRLTVL.